This entry features one T cell receptor beta chain sequence. Its antigen is unidentified. TCRs were sequenced from three patients responding to pembrolizumab. The CDR3 runs 13 residues. Germline V lookup: CDR1 SEHNR, CDR2 FQNEAQ (reference sequence). Germline trimming cut 5 bases from V and 3 bases from J; bases unmatched to any gene: 4. Sequenced by immunoSEQ multiplex PCR; TCRdb stores in-frame clones only, minus some. The sample lists approximately 130,000 clones, around 83% occurring once. This entry comes from a study of PD-1 blockade in mismatch repair-deficient tumors. Turning to the study itself: Enrolled about 2013-2016, patients had progressing, pretreated mismatch repair-deficient cancers of approximately 13 types.

Study-wide results and limits: After pembrolizumab, tumor-resident clones rose rapidly, then generally contracted before radiologic responses.

The rearrangement links TRBV7-9 to TRBJ2-7; 7 positions match TRBD1. Sequenced here: peripheral blood, sampled 44 weeks after starting pembrolizumab. The receptor comes from an adult with mismatch repair-deficient cancer. The DNA for the CDR3 is TGTGCCAGCAGCAAGGGGACAGTCTACGAGCAGTACTTC. It specifies CASSKGTVYEQYF.